This T cell receptor (beta chain) was found in a study of T-cell reconstitution after alpha-beta-depleted transplantation in children. The germline CDR1 and CDR2 sequences are SGHKS and YYEKEE (reference sequence). The CDR3 spans 14 residues. The V end lost 5 bases, the J end lost 2 bases, and 14 bases lay between the germline ends. This clonotype has a count of ten or more. The library targeted TCRbeta and was prepared with unique molecular identifiers. TCRdb used MiXCR to reprocess the PCR reads, holding one entry per CDR3 protein. The sample lists about 72,000 distinct CDR3 sequences; 7% to 8% were seen once.

The receptor was isolated from a human donor who donated a stem cell graft to a child with acute lymphoblastic leukemia. This rearrangement joins TRBV5-5 to TRBJ2-7; D remains ambiguous. The source was PBMCs from the stem cell graft donor, collected from the stem cell graft. CDR3 sequence (DNA): TGTGCCAGCAGGGTGACCCTCGAAACCTACGAGCAGTACTTC. The encoded protein is CASRVTLETYEQYF. The full variable domain, with the rest looked up from reference TRBV5-5 and TRBJ2-7, is DAGVTQSPTHLIKTRGQQVTLRCSPISGHKSVSWYQQVLGQGPQFIFQYYEKEERGRGNFPDRFSARQFPNYSSELNVNALLLGDSALYLCASRVTLETYEQYFGPGTRLTVT.